A selection of T cell receptor beta chains follows, all from one sample in a study of Ad26.COV2.S vaccination and SARS-CoV-2 variants. Sequenced by immunoSEQ multiplex PCR; TCRdb stores in-frame clones only, minus some. The sample carries around 350,000 clones, roughly 94% recorded once. The sequencing here drew on peripheral blood, taken after recovery from COVID-19. The source is a human donor who had recovered from COVID-19. The CDR3 runs from the conserved cysteine through the conserved F or W. Size values are once, few and many counts, or a class for expanded clones, and some rows have none.

>TRBJ1-1|-|TRBV19|15
CASSMRQPSGTEAFF
>TRBJ2-3|-|TRBV19|14
CASRRGSEEDTQYF
>TRBJ2-7|-|TRBV7-2|15
CASSFDRLPSYEQYF
>TRBJ2-7|-|TRBV6-2/TRBV6-3|12
CASSRHSYEQYF
>TRBJ2-1|-|TRBV7-9|14
CASSFWTNYNEQFF
>TRBJ2-2|-|TRBV19|16
CASSIWYSRNTGELFF
>TRBJ1-1|-|TRBV21-1|14
CAILARRQGTEAFF
>TRBJ2-5|-|TRBV6-5|15
CASSYSGGAQETQYF
>TRBJ2-7|once|TRBV3-1/TRBV3-2|15
CASSPGTGVLYEQYF
>TRBJ1-1|-|TRBV5-1|14
CASSLTGPDTEAFF
>TRBJ1-3|once|TRBV11-2|15
CASSFSGGPGNTIYF
>TRBJ2-6|-|TRBV10-3|17
CAISATGGSSGANVLTF
>TRBJ2-5|once|TRBV7-3|16
CASSLNSGGDQETQYF
>TRBJ2-2|-|TRBV11-2|16
CASKGTSGANTGELFF
>TRBJ2-1|-|TRBV9|16
CASSVEAGGLLDEQFF
>TRBJ1-1|-|TRBV7-9|12
CASSLGEGSAFF
>TRBJ2-1|-|TRBV4-3|15
CASSPQPHTVNEQFF
>TRBJ1-3|-|TRBV7-9|12
CASSLQGNTIYF
>TRBJ2-7|-|TRBV6-5|14
CASRQLGGSYEQYF
>TRBJ2-1|once|TRBV6-2/TRBV6-3|15
CASSPLGGTYNEQFF
>TRBJ1-5|-|TRBV6-5|15
CASSPGTRGNQPQHF
>TRBJ2-7|-|TRBV6-6|15
CASSSNSGLGYEQYF
>TRBJ2-5|-|TRBV24-1|14
CATSDPAPRETQYF
>TRBJ2-5|-|TRBV27|15
CASSWTSGVRETQYF
>TRBJ1-2|-|TRBV7-9|13
CASSLPGSMGMSF
>TRBJ1-4|-|TRBV7-8|14
CASSLQGEDEKLFF
>TRBJ2-5|-|TRBV4-1|16
CASSQDQGLGEETQYF
>TRBJ2-3|-|TRBV9|16
CASSVVGEISTDTQYF
>TRBJ2-6|once|TRBV5-4|19
CASSLAPGQGAHGANVLTF
>TRBJ1-1|-|TRBV7-2|14
CASSLGGADTEAFF
>TRBJ1-1|-|TRBV4-3|14
CASSQDQLNTEAFF
>TRBJ1-2|-|TRBV21-1|14
CASSSPTEGYGYTF
>TRBJ2-7|-|TRBV6-2/TRBV6-3|15
CASSYGRGGAYEQYF
>TRBJ1-4|-|TRBV6-1|17
CASSADRVVFRNEKLFF
>TRBJ2-7|-|TRBV2|12
CASSELGYEQYF
>TRBJ1-1|-|TRBV4-1|15
CASSQWDRMNTEAFF
>TRBJ2-3|-|TRBV7-9|16
CASSFDPGTTSDTQYF
>TRBJ1-6|-|TRBV6-4|15
CASSDSAGANSPLHF
>TRBJ1-1|-|TRBV19|15
CASSIRGQRGAEAFF
>TRBJ2-5|-|TRBV7-2|16
CASSLVGGAIQETQYF
>TRBJ2-3|-|TRBV18|17
CASSPLRSGGTTDTQYF
>TRBJ1-1|-|TRBV10-3|14
CATQGGAPNTEAFF
>TRBJ2-3|-|TRBV7-6|16
CASSLRPSGGRDTQYF
>TRBJ1-2|-|TRBV9|16
CASSGYSGTASRGYTF
>TRBJ1-2|-|TRBV11-2|16
CASSRTGGIVNYGYTF
>TRBJ2-5|-|TRBV19|16
CASSPVGHGDKETQYF
>TRBJ1-6|-|TRBV5-8|16
CASSLAPFYNNSPLHF
>TRBJ2-5|-|TRBV2|15
CASSATSGGRETQYF
>TRBJ1-1|once|TRBV6-5|11
CASGGFTEAFF
>TRBJ2-2|-|TRBV7-9|16
CASSLAAGAGTGELFF